This T cell receptor (beta chain) was captured in a study of T cells in Graves' hyperthyroidism and ophthalmopathy. Study conclusions and caveats: A model built on 13 V-J features separated ophthalmopathy from stable hyperthyroidism.

Absence of ophthalmopathy progression within 18 months defined stable Graves' hyperthyroidism. Uncontrolled infections, other autoimmune diseases, pregnancy or lactation led to exclusion of patients. Concerning this clonotype: Its antigen is not identified.

The CDR3 has 16 residues. The V end was cut by 7 bases, the J end by 7 bases, with 20 bases between. Germline V gives CDR1 MDHEN, CDR2 SYDVKM. RNA transcripts were the template for amplifying TCR beta CDR3 regions. HTBI primers drove first-round RT-PCR of the TCR CDR3. TCRdb re-derived calls from the multiplex PCR reads in MiXCR, one entry per CDR3 protein. The data show hundreds of thousands of distinct CDR3 sequences, with under 15% seen just once and about 9.1% held by the top ten. The receptor's source is a woman aged 18-29 years with Graves' hyperthyroidism. J is TRBJ1-6 and V is TRBV28; D is uncertain. Sequencing input: blood. CDR3 sequence (DNA): TGTGCCAGCACCCCACCAAACAGACGCCTGAATTCACCCCTCCACTTT. This translates into CASTPPNRRLNSPLHF.